This T cell receptor beta chain comes out of a study of cytomegalovirus exposure and HLA in healthy donors. Study-wide context: Of a few hundred genotyped donors, about 80% grouped in the Caucasian-associated ancestry cluster.

Remarks on this clone: Its antigen is unknown.

V dropped 4 bases and J dropped 9; count of bases not matched to a gene: 12. The CDR3 contains 16 residues. Germline CDR1 is SGHRS and CDR2 is YFSETQ. The study's findings and limits: The study designated 150 or so TCR beta chains cytomegalovirus-associated. A later analysis found common viral pathogens apparently linked to several of the most significant clusters. The authors later linked a missense DCLRE1C variant to TCR beta V- and J-gene trimming.

Primers for the PCR totalled 60 Vbeta and 13 Jbeta. Some clones are missing from TCRdb's copy, which holds only in-frame ones; the method was immunoSEQ multiplex PCR. Of about 170,000 clones in the sample, approximately 75% were seen once. The sample was PBMCs. This clonotype originated in a woman aged 18-30 years in good health and CMV-seronegative. The V gene is TRBV5-1, the J gene TRBJ2-1; 11 positions agree with TRBD2. The CDR3 region is CASSTELAGVGLEQFF. The CDR3 nucleotides read TGCGCCAGCAGCACTGAACTAGCGGGAGTGGGCCTTGAGCAGTTCTTC. Together with reference TRBV5-1 and TRBJ2-1, the CDR3 gives the full variable domain: KAGVTQTPRYLIKTRGQQVTLSCSPISGHRSVSWYQQTPGQGLQFLFEYFSETQRNKGNFPGRFSGRQFSNSRSEMNVSTLELGDSALYLCASSTELAGVGLEQFFGPGTRLTVL.